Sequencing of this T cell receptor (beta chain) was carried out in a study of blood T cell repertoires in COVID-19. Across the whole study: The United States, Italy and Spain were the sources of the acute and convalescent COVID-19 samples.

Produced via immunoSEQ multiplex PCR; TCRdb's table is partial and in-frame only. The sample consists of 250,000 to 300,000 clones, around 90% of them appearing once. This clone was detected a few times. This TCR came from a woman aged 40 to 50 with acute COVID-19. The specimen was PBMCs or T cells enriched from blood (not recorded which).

The CDR3, as DNA: TGTGCCAGCAGTTACCGCCCCGAGCTCTCCTACGAGCAGTACTTC. It translates to CASSYRPELSYEQYF. The rearrangement uses TRBV6-2 or TRBV6-3 and TRBJ2-7; D is unresolved. This CDR3 spans 15 amino acids. Germline V gene data show CDR1 as MNHEY and CDR2 as SVGEGT. V lost 2 bases and J lost 0, with 11 bases in between.